Shown below are 20 T cell receptor beta chains from a single sample sequenced in a study of spatial heterogeneity in lung cancer. Regarding time point: blood at routine non-recurrence follow-up after resection. Sequencing covered unsorted whole RNA taken from tumor, nontumor lung or frozen PBMC. TCRdb recomputed calls from the 5' RACE reads with MiXCR, one row per CDR3 protein. The sample carries 95,000 to 130,000 distinct CDR3 sequences, roughly an eighth recorded once. Sequenced material: PBMCs, taken at follow-up. These receptors all stem from a male donor with early-stage non-small cell lung cancer.

This clonotype was picked up many times. This CDR3 is CASSPKEGITDTQYF. The CDR3, as DNA: TGCGCCAGCAGCCCCAAGGAGGGGATCACAGATACGCAGTATTTT. The chain employs TRBV4-1 and TRBJ2-3; D might be TRBD2 (6 bases). The V end lost 4 bases, the J end lost 2 bases, and 13 bases lay between the germline ends. Germline V gives CDR1 MGHRA, CDR2 YSYEKL. CDR3 length: 15 residues.

This clonotype was picked up many times. CDR3 loop: CASKDQAGANYGYTF. The CDR3 DNA reads TGTGCCAGCAAAGACCAGGCAGGGGCCAACTATGGCTACACCTTC. The chain joins TRBV2 to TRBJ1-2, with a possible D match to TRBD1 (6 bases). The CDR3 is 15 amino acids. Germline V gene data show CDR1 as SNHLY and CDR2 as FYNNEI. Deletions cut 7 bases from V and 2 bases from J, with 17 bases between.

This clonotype was found a few times. This sequence joins TRBV24-1 and TRBJ2-1; tentatively, D is TRBD2 (5 bases). Per germline, CDR1 KGHDR and CDR2 SFDVKD. V was trimmed by 10 bases and J by 6 bases, leaving 15 bases between them. This CDR3 region has 13 residues. The CDR3 region has the DNA TGTGCCACTAAGGGATCCGGGGTCAATGAGCAGTTCTTC. This codes for CATKGSGVNEQFF.

This clonotype was picked up a small number of times. V gene TRBV9 combines with J gene TRBJ2-5, with D perhaps TRBD1 or TRBD2 (6 bases each). Looked up from germline, CDR1 is SGDLS and CDR2 is YYNGEE. V was pared by 0 bases and J by 5 bases, with 11 bases between. CDR3 length: 14 residues. CDR3 sequence reads: CASSVDGGIETQYF. DNA of the CDR3: TGTGCCAGCAGCGTAGACGGGGGCATCGAGACCCAGTACTTC.

This clonotype was recorded a few times. CDR3 loop: CSVKSQGLGNTEAFF. The CDR3 bases are TGCAGCGTTAAATCACAGGGCTTAGGGAACACTGAAGCTTTCTTT. The genes are TRBV29-1 and TRBJ1-1; D might be TRBD1 (6 bases). Trimming took off 5 bases at V and 1 base at J, with 17 bases between the two ends. Germline V gene lookup returns CDR1 SQVTM and CDR2 ANQGSEA. This CDR3 has 15 amino acids.

This clonotype was seen at least ten times. V usage is TRBV20-1 and J usage is TRBJ2-5, with 10 bases fitting TRBD2. Germline V gene sequence: CDR1 DFQATT, CDR2 SNEGSKA (reference sequence). The CDR3 runs 16 residues. V dropped 0 bases and J dropped 1; count of bases not matched to a gene: 5. CDR3 region: CSARDDLAGAQETQYF. Here the CDR3 DNA reads TGCAGTGCTAGAGATGATCTAGCGGGGGCCCAAGAGACCCAGTACTTC.

In its sample, this clonotype was seen many times. J is TRBJ2-1 and V is TRBV5-1, with D possibly TRBD2 on 6 matching bases. The CDR3 has 13 amino acids. CDR1 is SGHRS, CDR2 YFSETQ, per germline. V was pared by 4 bases and J by 4 bases, with 9 bases between. This chain's CDR3 is CASSAGLYNEQFF. The CDR3 coding sequence is TGCGCCAGCAGCGCGGGACTGTACAATGAGCAGTTCTTC.

The rearrangement uses TRBV14 and TRBJ2-1; no clear D gene. Germline values: CDR1 SGHDN, CDR2 FVKESK. This CDR3 comprises 19 residues. The V end was cut by 4 bases, the J end by 6 bases, with 28 bases between. The CDR3 loop is CASSRRVGTTMSKSNEQFF. The CDR3 DNA sequence: TGTGCCAGCAGCCGGCGCGTAGGCACTACAATGAGCAAGTCCAATGAGCAGTTCTTC.

This clonotype appeared a few times. The chain links TRBV28 to TRBJ2-2; no clear D gene. V was clipped by 8 bases and J by 2 bases, with 9 bases between them. The length of the CDR3 is 13 residues. Germline CDR1 reads MDHEN; CDR2 reads SYDVKM. DNA of the CDR3: TGTGCCAGCCTGACACCTAACACCGGGGAGCTGTTTTTT. Residues: CASLTPNTGELFF. Drawing the rest from reference TRBV28 and TRBJ2-2, the complete variable domain is DVKVTQSSRYLVKRTGEKVFLECVQDMDHENMFWYRQDPGLGLRLIYFSYDVKMKEKGDIPEGYSVSREKKERFSLILESASTNQTSMYLCASLTPNTGELFFGEGSRLTVL.

This clonotype was picked up many times. The CDR3 nucleotides read TGTGCCAGCAGCCCCCGGACAGGGGGCGCGAATGGCTACACCTTC. Translating gives CASSPRTGGANGYTF. The V and J genes are TRBV7-2 and TRBJ1-2; TRBD1 aligns across 11 bases. The germline V gene has CDR1 SGHTA and CDR2 FQGNSA. CDR3 length: 15 amino acids. V lost 5 bases and J lost 6; bases outside the gene matches: 8.

By share of the sample, this clonotype is medium-sized. This sequence joins TRBV10-3 and TRBJ2-5; D is ambiguous. Germline CDR1 ENHRY, CDR2 SYGVKD. There are 14 residues in the CDR3. The V and J ends lost 2 bases and 5 bases respectively, with 12 bases between them. CDR3 sequence reads: CAISERGRSETQYF. DNA of the CDR3: TGTGCCATCAGTGAGAGAGGCAGAAGCGAGACCCAGTACTTC.

This clonotype was seen a few times. This chain uses TRBV7-9 with TRBJ1-6; 10 bases map to TRBD1. After removal of 6 bases from V and 9 bases from J, the junction contained 5 bases not matched to a gene. The CDR3 is 14 amino acids. The germline V gene has CDR1 SEHNR and CDR2 FQNEAQ (reference sequence). In DNA form, the CDR3 reads TGTGCCAGCAGTTCTGGACAGGGGGGTTCACCCCTCCACTTT. Protein sequence: CASSSGQGGSPLHF.

V and J are TRBV5-6 and TRBJ1-2, with a possible D match to TRBD1 (5 bases). The CDR3 totals 15 residues. CDR1 and CDR2 (germline): SGHDT, YYEEEE. V gave up 0 bases and J gave up 2 bases, with 11 bases separating them. The CDR3 spells CASSLGPTENYGYTF. As DNA, the CDR3 is TGTGCCAGCAGCTTGGGGCCGACAGAAAACTATGGCTACACCTTC.

This clonotype was seen ten or more times. The CDR3 protein is CASSRGGSTSPLHF. Here the CDR3 DNA reads TGTGCCAGCAGTCGAGGGGGCAGTACTTCACCCCTCCACTTT. V usage is TRBV28 and J usage is TRBJ1-6, with 7 bases matching TRBD1. V shed 5 bases, J shed 9 bases, and the junction held 7 bases outside the gene matches. There are 14 residues in the CDR3. CDR1 and CDR2 from the germline V gene are MDHEN and SYDVKM. Full variable domain (missing parts from reference TRBV28 and TRBJ1-6): DVKVTQSSRYLVKRTGEKVFLECVQDMDHENMFWYRQDPGLGLRLIYFSYDVKMKEKGDIPEGYSVSREKKERFSLILESASTNQTSMYLCASSRGGSTSPLHFGNGTRLTVT.

There are a few counts of this clonotype. The chain employs TRBV7-2 and TRBJ2-1, with D possibly being TRBD2 (5 bases). The CDR3 sequence is 14 residues long. The V end lost 2 bases, the J end lost 6 bases, and 11 bases lay between the germline ends. From germline, CDR1 is SGHTA and CDR2 FQGNSA. Written as DNA, the CDR3 is TGTGCCAGCAGCTTACAACTAGTGAGCAATGAGCAGTTCTTC. This translates into CASSLQLVSNEQFF.

At least ten counts were recorded for this clonotype. The chain links TRBV10-3 to TRBJ2-1, with TRBD2 as a possible D gene (5 bases). The CDR3 is 13 amino acids. Trimming stripped 0 bases from V and 7 bases from J, with 7 bases between. Germline V gene data show CDR1 as ENHRY and CDR2 as SYGVKD. The CDR3 coding sequence is TGTGCCATCAGTGAGTCGCGGGTAAATGAGCAGTTCTTC. Amino acids: CAISESRVNEQFF.

In its sample, this clonotype was seen a few times. The rearrangement uses TRBV6-5 and TRBJ1-2; D is unclear. V gave up 2 bases and J gave up 0 bases, with 7 bases separating them. CDR3 length: 14 residues. CDR1 is MNHEY, CDR2 SVGAGI, per germline. The CDR3 sequence: CASSYVQTNYGYTF. The CDR3 region has the DNA TGTGCCAGCAGTTACGTACAGACTAACTATGGCTACACCTTC.

This clonotype was detected a few times. The V gene is TRBV4-2, the J gene TRBJ2-1; 12 bases fit TRBD1. CDR1 and CDR2 from the germline V gene are LGHNA and YNFKEQ. Trimming took 0 bases from V and 12 from J; bases not matched to a gene: 9. The CDR3 contains 16 residues. The CDR3 nucleotides are TGTGCCAGCAGCCAAGAAGGCGGGACAGGGGGCTCGTGGCAGTTCTTC. This gives the protein CASSQEGGTGGSWQFF.

This clonotype has just a few counts. The rearrangement links TRBV4-3 to TRBJ2-7; D may be TRBD1 (6 bases). CDR3 length: 15 amino acids. Germline-derived CDR1 and CDR2 are LGHNA and YSLEER. V shed 1 base and J shed 4 bases, with 14 bases lying between them. CDR3 DNA: TGCGCCAGCAGCCAAGGATCTTCCAGGGGATACGAGCAGTACTTC. Translation: CASSQGSSRGYEQYF.

The chain employs TRBV5-6 and TRBJ1-5, with TRBD1 as a possible D gene (6 bases). Per germline, CDR1 SGHDT and CDR2 YYEEEE. Trimming pared 0 bases from V and 7 bases from J, leaving 11 bases between. The CDR3 is 14 amino acids. CDR3 sequence (DNA): TGTGCCAGCAGCTTGGGGTCAGGGGTCCAGCCCCAGCATTTT. This gives the protein CASSLGSGVQPQHF.